This passage covers 23 T cell receptor beta chains from one sample sequenced in a study of cytomegalovirus exposure and HLA in healthy donors. The primer mix had 60 Vbeta and 13 Jbeta primers. Measured with immunoSEQ multiplex PCR; TCRdb has only the in-frame clones, and not every one. The table includes around 130,000 clones, around 77% detected once. Material: PBMCs. The receptors stem from a man aged 25-45 years in good health and CMV-seronegative.

The V and J genes are TRBV2 and TRBJ2-7; TRBD2 is a possible D gene (6 bases). The ends were cut back, 8 bases at V and 3 bases at J, with 14 bases in the middle. The CDR3 runs to 13 residues. The germline gives CDR1 SNHLY, CDR2 FYNNEI. CDR3 amino acids: CASSPRGLYEQYF. DNA for the CDR3: TGTGCCAGCTCCCCGCGGGGCCTCTACGAGCAGTACTTC.

This clone was picked up one time. The rearrangement uses TRBV29-1 and TRBJ1-2, with TRBD1 matching 8 bases. The CDR3 is 14 residues long. V was pared by 6 bases and J by 6 bases, with 12 bases of the junction left unmatched. Germline V gives CDR1 SQVTM, CDR2 ANQGSEA. CDR3 amino acids: CSVSGGGVGDGYTF. The CDR3 DNA follows: TGCAGCGTGTCAGGGGGCGGTGTCGGTGATGGCTACACCTTC.

The rearrangement joins TRBV28 to TRBJ2-1, with TRBD2 matching over 12 bases. V lost 6 bases and J lost 7; bases outside the gene matches: 10. CDR3 length: 16 amino acids. Germline loops: CDR1 MDHEN, CDR2 SYDVKM. Here the CDR3 reads CASSSASGRAGNEQFF. CDR3 nucleotides: TGTGCCAGCAGCTCCGCTAGCGGGAGGGCGGGGAATGAGCAGTTCTTC. The full variable domain, with the rest looked up from reference TRBV28 and TRBJ2-1, is DVKVTQSSRYLVKRTGEKVFLECVQDMDHENMFWYRQDPGLGLRLIYFSYDVKMKEKGDIPEGYSVSREKKERFSLILESASTNQTSMYLCASSSASGRAGNEQFFGPGTRLTVL.

V and J are TRBV9 and TRBJ1-2, with TRBD1 as a possible D gene (5 bases). The CDR3 extends over 15 amino acids. The V end was cut by 1 base, the J end by 6 bases, with 16 bases between. Germline V gene data show CDR1 as SGDLS and CDR2 as YYNGEE. CDR3 sequence reads: CASSVLSGVVNGYTF. The CDR3 bases are TGTGCCAGCAGCGTACTGTCGGGGGTTGTAAATGGCTACACCTTC. Filled out from reference TRBV9 and TRBJ1-2, the complete variable domain reads DSGVTQTPKHLITATGQRVTLRCSPRSGDLSVYWYQQSLDQGLQFLIQYYNGEERAKGNILERFSAQQFPDLHSELNLSSLELGDSALYFCASSVLSGVVNGYTFGSGTRLTVV.

This chain uses TRBV29-1 with TRBJ1-1, with TRBD1 matching over 7 bases. Germline assignment: CDR1 SQVTM and CDR2 ANQGSEA. Trimming cost V 6 bases and J 4 bases; bases outside gene matches: 2. CDR3 length: 11 amino acids. Here the CDR3 DNA reads TGCAGCGTGTACAGGGGCACTGAAGCTTTCTTT. Translation gives CSVYRGTEAFF.

The chain links TRBV7-9 to TRBJ2-1, with a tentative D call TRBD1 (6 bases). This CDR3 spans 13 amino acids. Looked up from germline, CDR1 is SEHNR and CDR2 is FQNEAQ (reference sequence). Trimming left V 8 bases short and J 7 bases short, with 15 bases between. The CDR3 bases are TGTGCCAGCCAGGGGCCAGACGTAAATGAGCAGTTCTTC. Amino acids: CASQGPDVNEQFF.

V gene TRBV14 combines with J gene TRBJ1-4, with TRBD1 matching over 7 bases. Germline values: CDR1 SGHDN, CDR2 FVKESK. CDR3 size: 15 residues. With 2 bases clipped from V and 7 bases from J, the junction kept 7 bases outside the gene matches. Here the CDR3 reads CASSQPGQRGEKLFF. DNA for the CDR3: TGTGCCAGCAGCCAACCGGGACAGAGGGGTGAAAAACTGTTTTTT.

The chain has TRBV5-4 and TRBJ1-2; D is perhaps TRBD1 (5 bases). The ends were cut back, 0 bases at V and 4 bases at J, with 10 bases in the middle. This CDR3 has 14 residues. Germline lookup yields CDR1 SGHNT and CDR2 YYREEE (reference sequence). This CDR3 reads CASSLARQSYGYTF. The CDR3 DNA sequence: TGTGCCAGCAGCTTGGCACGACAGAGCTATGGCTACACCTTC.

This sequence joins TRBV7-9 and TRBJ2-1; D is possibly TRBD1 (6 bases). CDR3 size: 13 residues. The germline CDR1 and CDR2 sequences are SEHNR and FQNEAQ (reference sequence). V lost 4 bases and J lost 5, with 9 bases in between. CDR3 nucleotides: TGTGCCAGCAGCTCCGGGACACACAATGAGCAGTTCTTC. Amino acids: CASSSGTHNEQFF.

This clone was detected a few times. The chain links TRBV5-6 to TRBJ2-1; 8 nucleotides match TRBD2. Germline-derived CDR1 and CDR2 are SGHDT and YYEEEE. This CDR3 has 13 amino acids. V trimming: 5 bases; J trimming: 10 bases; junction bases outside the gene matches: 8. The CDR3 reads CASSQTSVEEQFF. CDR3 sequence (DNA): TGTGCCAGCAGTCAGACTAGCGTGGAGGAGCAGTTCTTC.

This sequence joins TRBV28 and TRBJ2-7, with 9 bases fitting TRBD1. Germline V gene data show CDR1 as MDHEN and CDR2 as SYDVKM. This CDR3 has 12 residues. Unmatched junction bases numbered 2, after V lost 7 bases and J lost 4 bases. CDR3 bases: TGTGCCAGCAACAGGGGGCTGTACGAGCAGTACTTC. Encoded protein: CASNRGLYEQYF.

The chain joins TRBV6-5 to TRBJ1-4; perhaps TRBD1 as D (6 bases). The CDR3 length is 14 residues. Looked up from germline, CDR1 is MNHEY and CDR2 is SVGAGI. Trimming took off 4 bases at V and 5 bases at J, with 11 bases between the two ends. The CDR3 DNA sequence: TGTGCCAGCAGTTGGACAGATGCGAATGAAAAACTGTTTTTT. Residues: CASSWTDANEKLFF.

The chain has TRBV28 and TRBJ1-2; perhaps TRBD1 as D (5 bases). The CDR3 has 14 residues. Trimming took off 5 bases at V and 7 bases at J, with 17 bases between the two ends. Germline V CDR1 and CDR2: MDHEN, SYDVKM. CDR3 amino acids: CASSAGGDFTGYTF. CDR3 nucleotides: TGTGCCAGCAGTGCCGGGGGGGATTTCACTGGCTACACCTTC.

Written as DNA, the CDR3 is TGTGCCAGCAGCCAAGGCATAGCGGGTACGTCCTACGAGCAGTACTTC. Translated: CASSQGIAGTSYEQYF. This rearrangement joins TRBV4-2 to TRBJ2-7; 7 bases match TRBD2. V shed 1 base and J 1 base; nucleotides not matched to a gene: 7. Germline V lookup: CDR1 LGHNA, CDR2 YNFKEQ. The CDR3 runs 16 residues.

The genes are TRBV11-3 and TRBJ1-1; 7 nucleotides line up with TRBD1. The CDR3 is 14 amino acids. Germline trimming cut 2 bases from V and 1 base from J; bases unmatched to any gene: 1. Germline V lookup: CDR1 SGHNT, CDR2 YENEEA. The CDR3 coding sequence is TGTGCCAGCAGCTTAACAGGGGCGAACACTGAAGCTTTCTTT. This translates into CASSLTGANTEAFF.

The chain recombines TRBV6-5 with TRBJ2-5; TRBD1 matches at 8 bases. This CDR3 region has 13 residues. J was trimmed by 14 bases and V by 2 bases; bases with no gene match: 10. Germline CDR1 reads MNHEY; CDR2 reads SVGAGI. The CDR3 reads CASSYSPGQAAYF. For the CDR3, the DNA is TGTGCCAGCAGTTACAGTCCGGGACAGGCAGCATACTTC.

The V and J genes are TRBV19 and TRBJ2-3; TRBD2 matches 9 bases. V dropped 5 bases and J dropped 1; count of bases not matched to a gene: 4. The CDR3 loop spans 15 amino acids. CDR1 and CDR2 from the germline V gene are LNHDA and SQIVND (reference sequence). In DNA form, the CDR3 reads TGTGCCAGTAGTCGGGCGGGAGGGGGCACAGATACGCAGTATTTT. This gives the protein CASSRAGGGTDTQYF.

The V call is TRBV15, the J call TRBJ2-3; no firm D call. This CDR3 spans 14 amino acids. Germline CDR1 and CDR2: LNHNV and YYDKDF (reference sequence). V was shortened by 0 bases and J by 6 bases, with 10 bases between the two germline ends. The CDR3 protein is CATSRDSDLDTQYF. The CDR3 nucleotides read TGTGCCACCAGCAGAGATTCAGATTTGGATACGCAGTATTTT.

V usage is TRBV4-2 and J usage is TRBJ1-1; D ambiguous. The germline V gene has CDR1 LGHNA and CDR2 YNFKEQ. The CDR3 spans 12 residues. Trimming took 0 bases from V and 5 from J, leaving 4 bases between them. CDR3 residues: CASSQDRTEAFF. CDR3 coding DNA: TGTGCCAGCAGCCAAGACAGGACTGAAGCTTTCTTT.

This sequence joins TRBV10-3 and TRBJ1-6, with a weak D call TRBD1 (5 bases). CDR1 is ENHRY, CDR2 SYGVKD, per germline. V gave up 6 bases and J gave up 3 bases, with 6 bases separating them. This CDR3 is built from 13 residues. CDR3 nucleotides: TGTGCCATCAGGGACAACTATAATTCACCCCTCCACTTT. It is translated as CAIRDNYNSPLHF.

V gene TRBV14 combines with J gene TRBJ2-1; no clear D gene. Germline V gene data show CDR1 as SGHDN and CDR2 as FVKESK. The CDR3 has 14 amino acids. V dropped 4 bases and J dropped 9 bases, with 16 bases sitting between them. CDR3 region: CASSPVYWAGEQFF. The CDR3 DNA reads as TGTGCCAGCAGCCCAGTCTATTGGGCCGGTGAGCAGTTCTTC.

The chain has TRBV2 and TRBJ1-2; D possibly corresponds to TRBD1 (5 bases). Germline lookup yields CDR1 SNHLY and CDR2 FYNNEI. V lost 5 bases to trimming and J lost 0 bases, with 7 bases between them. The CDR3 extends over 13 amino acids. Written as DNA, the CDR3 is TGTGCCAGCAGTCCAGGGCCTAACTATGGCTACACCTTC. Translation gives CASSPGPNYGYTF.

The sample holds one count of this clone. This chain uses TRBV18 with TRBJ2-1; 10 bases match TRBD2. Germline assignment: CDR1 KGHSH and CDR2 LQKENI. The CDR3 totals 15 residues. The J segment lost 9 bases and the V segment lost 6 bases, leaving 11 bases of the junction unmatched. The CDR3 DNA follows: TGTGCCAGCTCCTGGGAGCTAGCGGGAGCTCGTGAGCAGTTCTTC. As protein: CASSWELAGAREQFF. Filled out from reference TRBV18 and TRBJ2-1, the complete variable domain reads NAGVMQNPRHLVRRRGQEARLRCSPMKGHSHVYWYRQLPEEGLKFMVYLQKENIIDESGMPKERFSAEFPKEGPSILRIQQVVRGDSAAYFCASSWELAGAREQFFGPGTRLTVL.